This is a list of T cell receptor beta chains from one sample in a study of blood T cells in healthy people across ages. TCRdb independently ran MiXCR on the 5' RACE reads; one entry per CDR3 protein. The sample lists about 800,000 distinct CDR3 sequences, roughly 64% occurring once. The source material was blood. The receptors were gathered from a man aged 30 to 45 in good health. The CDR3 runs from the conserved cysteine through the conserved F or W. A D gene is named only where the DNA matches it firmly. Clone size appears in some rows only: once, few, many, or a class for an expanded clone.

clone size	V gene	J gene	D gene	CDR3 protein	CDR3 DNA
few	TRBV3-1	TRBJ1-2	.	CASSQDLRGYTF	TGTGCCAGCAGCCAAGATCTAAGGGGCTACACCTTC
few	TRBV12-3/TRBV12-4	TRBJ2-5	TRBD2	CASLTSGQETQYF	TGTGCCAGTCTAACTAGCGGCCAAGAGACCCAGTACTTC
.	TRBV19	TRBJ2-6	.	CATTPGSSGANVLTF	TGTGCCACCACACCAGGGTCCTCTGGGGCCAACGTCCTGACTTTC
few	TRBV10-3	TRBJ2-6	.	CAISESDSSGANVLTF	TGTGCCATCAGTGAGTCTGACAGCTCTGGGGCCAACGTCCTGACTTTC
.	TRBV6-2/TRBV6-3	TRBJ1-1	.	CASSLDKEAEAFF	TGTGCCAGCAGCTTGGACAAGGAGGCTGAAGCTTTCTTT
.	TRBV5-1	TRBJ2-2	.	CASSFAGYSNTGELFF	TGCGCCAGCAGCTTTGCAGGGTATTCGAACACCGGGGAGCTGTTTTTT
.	TRBV7-2	TRBJ2-7	TRBD1	CASSLPGQSKEQYF	TGTGCCAGCAGCTTGCCGGGACAGTCAAAGGAGCAGTACTTC
few	TRBV7-2	TRBJ2-1	.	CASSLHWEQFF	TGTGCCAGCAGCCTACATTGGGAGCAGTTCTTC
.	TRBV20-1	TRBJ1-1	TRBD1	CSALDRGLLSAEAFF	TGCAGTGCTTTAGACAGGGGGCTTTTATCGGCTGAAGCTTTCTTT
.	TRBV2	TRBJ2-1	TRBD2	CASGNPGRDEQFF	TGTGCCAGCGGGAACCCCGGGAGGGATGAGCAGTTCTTC
.	TRBV11-1	TRBJ2-3	.	CASSLTRRTDTQYF	TGTGCCAGCAGCTTGACTAGACGCACAGATACGCAGTATTTT
few	TRBV6-2/TRBV6-3	TRBJ2-1	.	CASSLGWGMFF	TGTGCCAGCAGCCTCGGGTGGGGGATGTTCTTC
.	TRBV2	TRBJ2-5	TRBD2	CASTRLAGGSETQYF	TGTGCCAGCACCCGACTAGCGGGAGGAAGTGAGACCCAGTACTTC
.	TRBV4-3	TRBJ2-7	.	CASSQSPGGMYEQYF	TGCGCCAGCAGCCAGTCCCCCGGAGGGATGTACGAGCAGTACTTC
many	TRBV29-1	TRBJ2-1	.	CSVEPSLYNEQFF	TGCAGCGTTGAGCCTAGCCTATACAATGAGCAGTTCTTC
.	TRBV29-1	TRBJ2-7	TRBD1	CSVGHQDRAEQYF	TGCAGCGTGGGACACCAGGACAGGGCCGAGCAGTACTTC
many	TRBV12-3/TRBV12-4	TRBJ1-4	.	CASSPRDGRKLFF	TGTGCCAGCAGCCCCCGCGATGGGCGAAAACTGTTTTTT
few	TRBV20-1	TRBJ2-5	.	CSARGAVQETQYF	TGCAGTGCTAGGGGGGCAGTCCAAGAGACCCAGTACTTC
.	TRBV7-3	TRBJ2-7	TRBD2	CASSLGLAGTHEQYF	TGTGCCAGCAGCTTGGGACTAGCGGGAACCCACGAGCAGTACTTC
.	TRBV4-1	TRBJ2-3	.	CASSLRGTLGDTQYF	TGCGCCAGCAGCCTCCGGGGTACCTTAGGAGATACGCAGTATTTT
few	TRBV5-1	TRBJ2-5	.	CASAEETQYF	TGCGCCAGCGCCGAAGAGACCCAGTACTTC
.	TRBV5-5	TRBJ2-7	.	CASSAIGTGLAETRPYEQYF	TGTGCCAGCAGCGCGATCGGTACAGGGCTAGCGGAAACACGACCCTACGAGCAGTACTTC
.	TRBV20-1	TRBJ2-7	TRBD2	CSARKTSGNQEIQYF	TGCAGTGCTAGAAAGACTAGCGGGAACCAAGAGATCCAGTACTTC
few	TRBV7-2	TRBJ2-7	.	CASSRDSGYEQYF	TGTGCCAGCAGCCGGGACTCGGGCTACGAGCAGTACTTC
once	TRBV4-1	TRBJ2-1	TRBD2	CASSQGFTSGYNEQFF	TGCGCCAGCAGCCAAGGATTTACTAGCGGTTACAATGAGCAGTTCTTC
.	TRBV7-9	TRBJ1-2	.	CASTNSLAYGYTF	TGTGCCAGCACGAACTCCCTGGCCTATGGCTACACCTTC
.	TRBV4-1	TRBJ2-7	TRBD2	CASSQVQWTSGTGGSSYEQYF	TGCGCCAGCAGCCAAGTTCAGTGGACTAGCGGGACGGGGGGCAGTAGCTACGAGCAGTACTTC
.	TRBV4-2	TRBJ2-1	TRBD2	CASNSQASGRVNEQFF	TGTGCCAGCAATTCCCAGGCTAGCGGGAGGGTTAATGAGCAGTTCTTC
.	TRBV5-1	TRBJ2-7	.	CASSRQPSRGNEQYF	TGCGCCAGCAGCCGCCAGCCGTCAAGGGGGAACGAGCAGTACTTC
.	TRBV9	TRBJ2-1	TRBD2	CASSVLSGRAGIGEQFF	TGTGCCAGCAGCGTACTAAGTGGTCGAGCGGGAATTGGTGAGCAGTTCTTC
few	TRBV20-1	TRBJ1-2	.	CSASPLDRAYGYTF	TGCAGTGCTAGTCCTCTCGACCGAGCGTATGGCTACACCTTC
few	TRBV20-1	TRBJ2-1	.	CSASGLANNEQFF	TGCAGTGCTAGTGGTCTAGCGAACAATGAGCAGTTCTTC
.	TRBV29-1	TRBJ2-7	TRBD1	CSVGAGQGAYEQYF	TGCAGCGTGGGGGCTGGACAGGGGGCCTACGAGCAGTACTTC
.	TRBV7-9	TRBJ2-1	.	CASSFRAPDYNEQFF	TGTGCCAGCAGCTTCAGGGCCCCAGACTACAATGAGCAGTTCTTC
once	TRBV11-2	TRBJ2-5	.	CASSTTLQETQYF	TGTGCCAGCAGCACGACCCTCCAAGAGACCCAGTACTTC
few	TRBV29-1	TRBJ2-7	TRBD2	CSVQTSGVTYEQYF	TGCAGCGTGCAAACTAGCGGGGTAACCTACGAGCAGTACTTC
.	TRBV25-1	TRBJ2-1	TRBD2	CASSGFGGEFYNEQFF	TGTGCCAGCAGTGGTTTCGGGGGGGAATTCTACAATGAGCAGTTCTTC
.	TRBV4-3	TRBJ2-1	.	CASSQDIGPHNEQFF	TGCGCCAGCAGCCAAGACATCGGTCCGCACAACGAGCAGTTCTTC
.	TRBV12-3/TRBV12-4	TRBJ2-5	.	CASSSRQSETQYF	TGTGCCAGCAGTTCCCGACAGTCAGAGACCCAGTACTTC